The 27 T cell receptor beta chains listed next were all sequenced from one sample in a study of shared clonotypes between healthy human individuals (dated by TCRdb to 2019 to 2021). Library creation used the immunoSEQ multiplex PCR assay. The table was pulled from immuneACCESS by TCRdb, which kept in-frame rearrangements only. Such tables lose some clones; where checked, under half of the loss comes from unresolved V genes, and the rest has no known cause. In all, the sample holds approximately 350,000 clones, and about 74% of those were seen once. The top ten hold around 10% of the sample. The sequencing input was memory CD4+ T cells sorted from blood. The cell subset or site label, read with the paper, signifies: CD45RA-negative fraction. These receptors were collected from a man aged 25 to 40 in good health.

The V call is TRBV7-8, the J call TRBJ1-2; a weak D match, TRBD1 (5 bases). The V gene lost 1 base and the J gene lost 5 bases, with 8 bases spanning the gap. Germline CDR1 SGHVS, CDR2 FQNEAQ. The CDR3 sequence is 13 residues long. The CDR3: CASSLGGTYGYTF. The CDR3 nucleotides read TGTGCCAGCAGCTTAGGGGGCACTTATGGCTACACCTTC. The whole variable domain, filled in from reference TRBV7-8 and TRBJ1-2, reads GAGVSQSPRYKVAKRGQDVALRCDPISGHVSLFWYQQALGQGPEFLTYFQNEAQLDKSGLPSDRFFAERPEGSVSTLKIQRTQQEDSAVYLCASSLGGTYGYTFGSGTRLTVV.

The V call is TRBV7-9, the J call TRBJ2-2; a possible D gene is TRBD1 (6 bases). Germline CDR1 reads SEHNR; CDR2 reads FQNEAQ (reference sequence). V was trimmed by 5 bases and J by 0 bases, leaving 13 bases between them. CDR3 length: 16 amino acids. As DNA, the CDR3 is TGTGCCAGCAGCATAGGACAGCACACGAACACCGGGGAGCTGTTTTTT. It translates to CASSIGQHTNTGELFF.

The chain employs TRBV5-6 and TRBJ1-2; D is uncertain. Germline CDR1 SGHDT, CDR2 YYEEEE. The CDR3 runs to 16 residues. The V and J ends lost 0 bases and 1 base respectively, with 13 bases between them. The CDR3 reads CASSLESGGSNYGYTF. CDR3 nucleotides: TGTGCCAGCAGCTTGGAAAGTGGTGGAAGTAACTATGGCTACACCTTC. Drawing the rest from reference TRBV5-6 and TRBJ1-2, the complete variable domain is DAGVTQSPTHLIKTRGQQVTLRCSPKSGHDTVSWYQQALGQGPQFIFQYYEEEERQRGNFPDRFSGHQFPNYSSELNVNALLLGDSALYLCASSLESGGSNYGYTFGSGTRLTVV.

CDR3 in amino acids: CASSLGGSGYTF. CDR3 DNA sequence: TGCGCCAGCAGCTTGGGTGGGTCTGGCTACACCTTC. The V and J genes are TRBV5-1 and TRBJ1-2, with D unresolved. Per germline, CDR1 SGHRS and CDR2 YFSETQ. The V end was cut by 0 bases, the J end by 7 bases, with 7 bases between. The length of the CDR3 is 12 residues.

The chain employs TRBV19 and TRBJ1-5; D not resolved. The V end was cut by 3 bases, the J end by 7 bases, with 7 bases between. The germline V gene has CDR1 LNHDA and CDR2 SQIVND (reference sequence). There are 12 residues in the CDR3. DNA for the CDR3: TGTGCCAGTAGTATGGTCCAACAGCCCCAGCATTTT. Its translation: CASSMVQQPQHF.

The rearrangement links TRBV10-2 to TRBJ2-6; D uncertain. The V end was cut by 6 bases, the J end by 2 bases, with 14 bases between. The CDR3 covers 16 residues. Germline V gene data show CDR1 as WSHSY and CDR2 as SAAADI. CDR3 protein: CASRAEEKAGANVLTF. The DNA for the CDR3 is TGCGCCAGCAGGGCCGAAGAGAAGGCTGGGGCCAACGTCCTGACTTTC.

About this clone: The sample contains more than one DNA sequence encoding this CDR3. J is TRBJ1-5 and V is TRBV7-8; 8 bases match TRBD1. This CDR3 is 16 amino acids long. Germline V CDR1 and CDR2: SGHVS, FQNEAQ. The V and J ends lost 4 bases and 1 base, in that order; junction bases with no gene match: 6. CDR3 in amino acids: CASSSRRTGSNQPQHF. Written as DNA, the CDR3 is TGTGCCAGCAGCTCCCGACGGACAGGGAGCAATCAGCCCCAGCATTTT.

This clone was picked up many times. The chain combines TRBV11-2 with TRBJ2-3; D gene ambiguous. The CDR3 totals 16 residues. With 5 bases removed from V and 0 bases from J, the gap between germline ends came to 15 bases. CDR1 and CDR2 from the germline V gene are SGHAT and FQNNGV. CDR3 DNA sequence: TGTGCCAGCAGCCACCTTGGGGTCCAAAGCACAGATACGCAGTATTTT. Amino acids: CASSHLGVQSTDTQYF.

This clone was picked up a small number of times. This rearrangement joins TRBV27 to TRBJ1-5; possible D gene TRBD1, 6 bases. Germline CDR1 reads MNHEY; CDR2 reads SMNVEV (reference sequence). The CDR3 runs to 13 residues. Trimming shortened V by 10 bases and J by 6 bases, and 16 bases separated the two germline ends. Written as DNA, the CDR3 is TGTGCCACCGCAGGGGTTGGGGGTCAGCCCCAGCATTTT. Translation: CATAGVGGQPQHF.

The chain links TRBV7-3 to TRBJ2-1; 8 bases align to TRBD2. The CDR3 extends over 15 amino acids. Unmatched junction bases numbered 3, after V lost 4 bases and J lost 1 base. The V gene's germline CDR1 is SGHTA and CDR2 FQGTGA. The CDR3 region has the DNA TGTGCCAGCAGCTCGCTAGCGGGTTCCTACAATGAGCAGTTCTTC. This codes for CASSSLAGSYNEQFF.

This clone was seen a handful of times. The gene calls are TRBV2 and TRBJ2-3; D gene uncertain. Trimming took 7 bases from V and 3 from J, leaving 8 bases between them. Germline CDR1 reads SNHLY; CDR2 reads FYNNEI. This CDR3 comprises 12 residues. The CDR3 protein is CASTAVTDTQYF. CDR3 nucleotides: TGTGCCAGCACGGCGGTAACAGATACGCAGTATTTT.

V and J are TRBV15 and TRBJ2-3; perhaps TRBD2 as D (7 bases). The V end was cut by 1 base, the J end by 5 bases, with 19 bases between. Germline values: CDR1 LNHNV, CDR2 YYDKDF (reference sequence). This CDR3 spans 17 amino acids. The DNA for the CDR3 is TGTGCCACCAGCAGAGCCAACAGGGCGGGAGCGGAAGATACGCAGTATTTT. Protein product: CATSRANRAGAEDTQYF.

This clone occurred once. Written as DNA, the CDR3 is TGCAGCGTTGCGGGGGACACCGGGGAGCTGTTTTTT. Translated, it gives CSVAGDTGELFF. The chain joins TRBV29-1 to TRBJ2-2; D possibly corresponds to TRBD2 (6 bases). V was trimmed by 4 bases and J by 3 bases, leaving 6 bases between them. This CDR3 region has 12 residues. In germline, CDR1 is SQVTM, CDR2 ANQGSEA.

V gene TRBV5-5 combines with J gene TRBJ2-7, with 7 bases matching TRBD2. This CDR3 is 15 amino acids long. With 5 bases clipped from V and 0 bases from J, the junction kept 8 bases outside the gene matches. Germline V lookup: CDR1 SGHKS, CDR2 YYEKEE (reference sequence). In DNA form, the CDR3 reads TGTGCCAGCAGTTCGAGCGGGACCCTCTCCTACGAGCAGTACTTC. The encoded protein is CASSSSGTLSYEQYF.

V and J are TRBV6-5 and TRBJ2-7, with D perhaps TRBD1 (7 bases). Trimming removed 4 bases from V and 6 bases from J, with 16 bases in between. This CDR3 contains 14 residues. CDR1 is MNHEY, CDR2 SVGAGI, per germline. CDR3 nucleotides: TGTGCCAGCAGTTCCCGACGACAGGGAGGCGAGCAGTACTTC. It codes for CASSSRRQGGEQYF.

The chain has TRBV5-1 and TRBJ2-7, with a possible D match to TRBD2 (6 bases). Trimming removed 0 bases from V and 2 bases from J, with 18 bases in between. This CDR3 is 17 amino acids long. The V gene's germline CDR1 is SGHRS and CDR2 YFSETQ. The CDR3, as DNA: TGCGCCAGCAGCTTGGAATCGTGGAGCAGACTAGCCTACGAGCAGTACTTC. This codes for CASSLESWSRLAYEQYF.

The genes are TRBV7-2 and TRBJ1-2, with D possibly matching TRBD1 (5 bases). Germline V CDR1 and CDR2: SGHTA, FQGNSA. This CDR3 has 12 residues. Deletions cut 5 bases from V and 8 bases from J, with 12 bases between. The chain's CDR3 is CASSVPGTGYTF. In DNA form, the CDR3 reads TGTGCCAGCAGCGTACCAGGGACCGGCTACACCTTC.

This rearrangement joins TRBV15 to TRBJ1-5; D is possibly TRBD1 (5 bases). CDR3 length: 14 amino acids. Trimming left V 0 bases short and J 2 bases short, with 5 bases between. Per germline, CDR1 LNHNV and CDR2 YYDKDF (reference sequence). CDR3: CATSRDRGNQPQHF. CDR3 sequence (DNA): TGTGCCACCAGCAGAGACAGGGGCAATCAGCCCCAGCATTTT.

This clone appeared once. This chain connects TRBV19 to TRBJ2-1; D may match TRBD1 or TRBD2 (6 bases each). The CDR3 spans 15 residues. V gave up 5 bases and J gave up 5 bases, with 16 bases separating them. The germline V gene has CDR1 LNHDA and CDR2 SQIVND (reference sequence). CDR3 sequence (DNA): TGTGCCAGTAGTTCCTGGGGGGCAGGGAACAATGAGCAGTTCTTC. It codes for CASSSWGAGNNEQFF.

The V and J genes are TRBV5-1 and TRBJ2-7; 9 bases align to TRBD1. In germline, CDR1 is SGHRS, CDR2 YFSETQ. This CDR3 is 13 amino acids long. J was trimmed by 6 bases and V by 3 bases; bases with no gene match: 4. CDR3 nucleotide sequence: TGCGCCAGCAGCTGGGACAGGGTCGGCGAGCAGTACTTC. Translation gives CASSWDRVGEQYF. The whole variable domain, remainder taken from reference TRBV5-1 and TRBJ2-7, is KAGVTQTPRYLIKTRGQQVTLSCSPISGHRSVSWYQQTPGQGLQFLFEYFSETQRNKGNFPGRFSGRQFSNSRSEMNVSTLELGDSALYLCASSWDRVGEQYFGPGTRLTVT.

The table lists this clone with a count of one. This chain links TRBV14 with TRBJ2-3; possibly TRBD1 or TRBD2 for D (5 bases each). Germline V gives CDR1 SGHDN, CDR2 FVKESK. The CDR3 is made up of 18 amino acids. V lost 0 bases and J lost 9, with 25 bases in between. The CDR3 DNA reads TGTGCCAGCAGCCAAGATCGATATAGGGGACCGCCCTATGGGACGCAGTATTTT. This gives the protein CASSQDRYRGPPYGTQYF. The whole variable domain, filled in from reference TRBV14 and TRBJ2-3, reads EAGVTQFPSHSVIEKGQTVTLRCDPISGHDNLYWYRRVMGKEIKFLLHFVKESKQDESGMPNNRFLAERTGGTYSTLKVQPAELEDSGVYFCASSQDRYRGPPYGTQYFGPGTRLTVL.

Details on this clone: The junction shows a germline mismatch at one end, possibly a read error. The J gene is TRBJ2-7, the V gene TRBV14; maybe TRBD1 (6 bases). The CDR3 length is 13 residues. Per the germline V gene, CDR1 is SGHDN and CDR2 is FVKESK. The CDR3 loop reads CATSVQGGYEQYF. The CDR3 region has the DNA TGTGCCACCAGCGTACAGGGTGGGTACGAGCAGTACTTC.

The J gene is TRBJ2-1, the V gene TRBV28; 8 nucleotides agree with TRBD2. V lost 5 bases, J lost 5 bases, and 5 bases stayed unmatched. In germline, CDR1 is MDHEN, CDR2 SYDVKM. This CDR3 contains 14 residues. The CDR3 sequence is CASSSGGPDNEQFF. The CDR3 DNA is TGTGCCAGCAGTAGCGGGGGACCCGACAATGAGCAGTTCTTC.

This clone showed up many times. The chain carries TRBV4-1 and TRBJ1-2, with 11 bases that match TRBD1. Germline values: CDR1 MGHRA, CDR2 YSYEKL. V trimming: 0 bases; J trimming: 8 bases; junction bases outside the gene matches: 8. The CDR3 sequence is 16 residues long. CDR3 loop: CASSQEIGTGGNGYTF. DNA of the CDR3: TGCGCCAGCAGCCAAGAAATCGGGACAGGGGGGAACGGCTACACCTTC.

The chain has TRBV7-7 and TRBJ2-5, with D unclear. With 4 bases removed from V and 4 bases from J, the gap between germline ends came to 13 bases. Germline assignment: CDR1 SSHAT and CDR2 FNYEAQ (reference sequence). The length of the CDR3 is 14 residues. The CDR3 bases are TGTGCCAGCAGCTCCGCTTCGGCGCCAGAGACCCAGTACTTC. This translates into CASSSASAPETQYF.

This rearrangement joins TRBV28 to TRBJ1-5; the D gene is possibly TRBD1 (6 bases). V shed 5 bases and J shed 0 bases, with 14 bases lying between them. Germline CDR1 MDHEN, CDR2 SYDVKM. The CDR3 sequence is 16 residues long. Here the CDR3 reads CASSPSDRISNQPQHF. DNA of the CDR3: TGTGCCAGCAGTCCATCCGACAGGATTAGCAATCAGCCCCAGCATTTT.

About this clone itself: The same CDR3 also results from other DNA sequences found in this sample. The chain has TRBV11-2 and TRBJ2-1; no clear D. The V gene lost 0 bases and the J gene lost 10 bases, with 7 bases spanning the gap. CDR1 and CDR2 from the germline V gene are SGHAT and FQNNGV. This CDR3 is 12 amino acids long. For the CDR3, the DNA is TGTGCCAGCAGCTTAGACCGGGCGGAGCAGTTCTTC. Residues: CASSLDRAEQFF.